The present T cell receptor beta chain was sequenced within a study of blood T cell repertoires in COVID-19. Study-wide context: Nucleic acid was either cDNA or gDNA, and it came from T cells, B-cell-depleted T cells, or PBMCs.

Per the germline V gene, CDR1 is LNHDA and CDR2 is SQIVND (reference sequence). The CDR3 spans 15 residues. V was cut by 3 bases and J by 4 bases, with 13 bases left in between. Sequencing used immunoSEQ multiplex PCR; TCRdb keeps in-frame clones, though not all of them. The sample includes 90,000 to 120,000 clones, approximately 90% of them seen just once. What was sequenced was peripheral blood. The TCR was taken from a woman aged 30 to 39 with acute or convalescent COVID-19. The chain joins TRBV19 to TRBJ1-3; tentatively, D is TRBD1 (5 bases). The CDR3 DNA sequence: TGTGCCAGTAGTATTCAGGGTGGCGGCGGAAACACCATATATTTT. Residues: CASSIQGGGGNTIYF. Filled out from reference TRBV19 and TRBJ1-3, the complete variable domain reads DGGITQSPKYLFRKEGQNVTLSCEQNLNHDAMYWYRQDPGQGLRLIYYSQIVNDFQKGDIAEGYSVSREKKESFPLTVTSAQKNPTAFYLCASSIQGGGGNTIYFGEGSWLTVV.